Presented here are 25 T cell receptor beta chains from one specimen sequenced in a study of technical replicates of blood from several donors (dated by TCRdb to between 2016 and 2019). The library came from the immunoSEQ multiplex PCR assay. This is the immuneACCESS table as TCRdb keeps it, with only in-frame sequences that have V and J called. A part of the clones is gone; compared with another copy, unresolved V genes explain less than half, and the rest is unexplained. The sample has 65,000 to 90,000 clones on record, 93% of them singletons. Clones ranked in the top ten supply approximately 0.25% of the sample. What was sequenced was T cells isolated from PBMCs. All receptors derive from a human donor in good health.

This chain links TRBV28 with TRBJ1-4; D not resolved. The V end was cut by 2 bases, the J end by 5 bases, with 9 bases between. Germline assignment: CDR1 MDHEN and CDR2 SYDVKM. The length of the CDR3 is 14 residues. Here the CDR3 reads CASSLLAGNEKLFF. CDR3 in DNA: TGTGCCAGCAGTTTACTCGCCGGGAATGAAAAACTGTTTTTT.

V is TRBV9 and J is TRBJ2-1; 8 bases match TRBD2. This CDR3 spans 17 amino acids. The V and J ends lost 3 bases and 8 bases, in that order; junction bases with no gene match: 16. Germline CDR1 reads SGDLS; CDR2 reads YYNGEE. The CDR3 spells CASSAGGSSGLGYEQFF. The CDR3 DNA is TGTGCCAGCAGCGCTGGGGGGTCTAGCGGGTTGGGGTATGAGCAGTTCTTC.

The rearrangement joins TRBV7-8 to TRBJ2-7, with 10 bases matching TRBD1. This CDR3 contains 15 residues. Germline CDR1 reads SGHVS; CDR2 reads FQNEAQ. Trimming cost V 5 bases and J 2 bases; bases outside gene matches: 6. The CDR3 bases are TGTGCCAGCAGCCCGGGGACAGGGGCGACCTACGAGCAGTACTTC. Translated, it gives CASSPGTGATYEQYF. Based on the CDR3 plus reference TRBV7-8 and TRBJ2-7, the full variable domain is GAGVSQSPRYKVAKRGQDVALRCDPISGHVSLFWYQQALGQGPEFLTYFQNEAQLDKSGLPSDRFFAERPEGSVSTLKIQRTQQEDSAVYLCASSPGTGATYEQYFGPGTRLTVT.

The rearrangement links TRBV27 to TRBJ2-7; 9 positions agree with TRBD2. CDR1 and CDR2 from the germline V gene are MNHEY and SMNVEV (reference sequence). This CDR3 is 15 amino acids long. V lost 6 bases to trimming and J lost 3 bases; unmatched junction nucleotides: 9. The CDR3, as DNA: TGTGCCAGCAGGCTCGCGGGGGGGGTATTCTACGAGCAGTACTTC. Translating gives CASRLAGGVFYEQYF.

This chain joins TRBV6-1 and TRBJ1-2; D gene ambiguous. The CDR3 sequence is 14 residues long. Between the trimmed V and J ends, which lost 4 bases and 3 bases, there was a span of 12 bases. The germline V gene has CDR1 MNHNS and CDR2 SASEGT. The CDR3 nucleotides read TGTGCCAGCAGTGGTGGGCAGTTCTACTATGGCTACACCTTC. It codes for CASSGGQFYYGYTF.

V is TRBV28 and J is TRBJ2-1; TRBD2 aligns across 11 bases. The CDR3 totals 15 residues. V shed 4 bases, J shed 5 bases, and the junction held 4 bases outside the gene matches. CDR1 and CDR2 (germline): MDHEN, SYDVKM. In DNA form, the CDR3 reads TGTGCCAGCAGTTCACGACTAGCGGGGAACAATGAGCAGTTCTTC. Residues: CASSSRLAGNNEQFF.

The V and J genes are TRBV19 and TRBJ1-2, with TRBD1 matching over 7 bases. This CDR3 has 14 amino acids. J gave up 4 bases and V 6 bases, and 8 bases lay outside the gene matches. From germline, CDR1 is LNHDA and CDR2 SQIVND (reference sequence). The CDR3 DNA is TGTGCCAGTAGAGACAGGGCCCATATCTATGGCTACACCTTC. This sequence encodes CASRDRAHIYGYTF. The full variable domain, in which reference TRBV19 and TRBJ1-2 provide the parts outside the CDR3, is DGGITQSPKYLFRKEGQNVTLSCEQNLNHDAMYWYRQDPGQGLRLIYYSQIVNDFQKGDIAEGYSVSREKKESFPLTVTSAQKNPTAFYLCASRDRAHIYGYTFGSGTRLTVV.

The rearrangement uses TRBV5-6 and TRBJ1-2; D is undetermined. CDR1 SGHDT and CDR2 YYEEEE come from the germline V gene. V lost 4 bases to trimming and J lost 8 bases, with 21 bases between them. This CDR3 comprises 15 residues. The CDR3 coding sequence is TGTGCCAGCAGCCCCGGACTATCCTCCAATCGAGGCTACACCTTC. Translating it yields CASSPGLSSNRGYTF. Looking up the rest from reference TRBV5-6 and TRBJ1-2 gives the full variable domain: DAGVTQSPTHLIKTRGQQVTLRCSPKSGHDTVSWYQQALGQGPQFIFQYYEEEERQRGNFPDRFSGHQFPNYSSELNVNALLLGDSALYLCASSPGLSSNRGYTFGSGTRLTVV.

The chain recombines TRBV11-2 with TRBJ2-5; D might be TRBD2 (5 bases). The CDR3 is 15 residues long. Between the trimmed V and J ends, which lost 5 bases and 2 bases, there was a span of 15 bases. In germline, CDR1 is SGHAT, CDR2 FQNNGV. In DNA form, the CDR3 reads TGTGCCAGCAGCCCCGAGGGCGGGTTGCAAGAGACCCAGTACTTC. Its translation: CASSPEGGLQETQYF.

The table lists this clone with a count of one. V is TRBV14 and J is TRBJ2-7, with D possibly TRBD2 on 6 matching bases. The V end was cut by 6 bases, the J end by 2 bases, with 14 bases between. This CDR3 contains 14 residues. The germline V gene has CDR1 SGHDN and CDR2 FVKESK. CDR3 sequence reads: CASRVSGGTYEQYF. The DNA for the CDR3 is TGTGCCAGCAGGGTCTCTGGGGGGACCTACGAGCAGTACTTC.

V and J are TRBV2 and TRBJ2-7; 10 bases map to TRBD1. Germline V lookup: CDR1 SNHLY, CDR2 FYNNEI. The CDR3 extends over 17 amino acids. Trimming cost V 8 bases and J 2 bases; bases outside gene matches: 15. The CDR3 DNA follows: TGTGCCAGCCGGAATCTCAGAGGACAGGGGGGAACCTACGAGCAGTACTTC. Its protein product is CASRNLRGQGGTYEQYF.

The rearrangement joins TRBV2 to TRBJ2-7, with D possibly being TRBD2 (6 bases). The V end lost 6 bases, the J end lost 3 bases, and 18 bases lay between the germline ends. The CDR3 loop spans 15 amino acids. Germline V CDR1 and CDR2: SNHLY, FYNNEI. The CDR3 is CASREGRGSIYEQYF. The DNA for the CDR3 is TGTGCCAGCAGAGAGGGACGGGGGAGTATCTACGAGCAGTACTTC. Full variable domain (missing parts from reference TRBV2 and TRBJ2-7): EPEVTQTPSHQVTQMGQEVILRCVPISNHLYFYWYRQILGQKVEFLVSFYNNEISEKSEIFDDQFSVERPDGSNFTLKIRSTKLEDSAMYFCASREGRGSIYEQYFGPGTRLTVT.

The CDR3 DNA is TGTGCCACCAGCAGAGGCGGATCGACGGAGTTCTTC. As protein: CATSRGGSTEFF. J is TRBJ2-1 and V is TRBV15; D is unclear. Trimming took off 1 base at V and 14 bases at J, with 12 bases between the two ends. Germline V gives CDR1 LNHNV, CDR2 YYDKDF (reference sequence). The CDR3 has 12 residues.

The V call is TRBV7-9, the J call TRBJ2-2; 9 bases line up with TRBD2. Per germline, CDR1 SEHNR and CDR2 FQNEAQ (reference sequence). The CDR3 contains 19 residues. The trim removed 8 bases at V and 3 bases at J, leaving 19 bases unmatched. This CDR3 reads CASGEEPFSGGRDTGELFF. As DNA, the CDR3 is TGTGCCAGCGGGGAAGAACCTTTTAGCGGGGGTAGGGACACCGGGGAGCTGTTTTTT.

This chain uses TRBV28 with TRBJ1-5; TRBD1 is a possible D gene (6 bases). CDR3 length: 19 amino acids. The germline V gene has CDR1 MDHEN and CDR2 SYDVKM. The V gene lost 5 bases and the J gene lost 2 bases, with 25 bases spanning the gap. The CDR3 reads CASSPHVPKQGGGNQPQHF. The CDR3 coding sequence is TGTGCCAGCAGTCCCCACGTGCCTAAACAGGGCGGCGGCAATCAGCCCCAGCATTTT.

The CDR3 nucleotides are TGTGCCTGGACAGGGGACGCTTATGGCTACACCTTC. Protein product: CAWTGDAYGYTF. The rearrangement links TRBV30 to TRBJ1-2; D is perhaps TRBD1 (6 bases). This CDR3 has 12 residues. Germline CDR1 is GTSNPN and CDR2 is SVGIG (reference sequence). The ends were cut back, 4 bases at V and 5 bases at J, with 11 bases in the middle.

The V and J genes are TRBV11-3 and TRBJ2-2, with TRBD1 as a possible D gene (6 bases). V gave up 1 base and J gave up 5 bases, with 14 bases separating them. Germline CDR1 reads SGHNT; CDR2 reads YENEEA. The CDR3 length is 16 residues. The CDR3 nucleotides are TGTGCCAGCAGCTTAGTCTGGGGGCATCGGACCGGGGAGCTGTTTTTT. Its protein product is CASSLVWGHRTGELFF.

Only one count was recorded for this clone. The V call is TRBV27, the J call TRBJ1-2; the match to TRBD1 covers 8 bases. Germline CDR1 and CDR2: MNHEY and SMNVEV (reference sequence). The ends lost 5 bases at V and 6 bases at J; junction bases unmatched: 8. The CDR3 has 14 residues. The CDR3 nucleotides read TGTGCCAGCAGTATTCAGGGGGCTTCTCATGGCTACACCTTC. This sequence encodes CASSIQGASHGYTF.

The rearrangement links TRBV27 to TRBJ1-2; D gene unclear. Germline V CDR1 and CDR2: MNHEY, SMNVEV (reference sequence). CDR3 size: 12 residues. Trimming pared 3 bases from V and 8 bases from J, leaving 10 bases between. The CDR3 is CASSFWGGGYTF. The DNA for the CDR3 is TGTGCCAGCAGTTTTTGGGGAGGGGGCTACACCTTC.

V and J are TRBV5-5 and TRBJ2-3; 9 nucleotides agree with TRBD1. The ends lost 4 bases at V and 4 bases at J; junction bases unmatched: 4. Looked up from germline, CDR1 is SGHKS and CDR2 is YYEKEE (reference sequence). CDR3 length equals 14 residues. CDR3 sequence: CASSEGQGADTQYF. CDR3 sequence (DNA): TGTGCCAGCAGCGAGGGACAGGGAGCAGATACGCAGTATTTT.

In DNA form, the CDR3 reads TGTGCCAGCAGCAGGGGCAAGGGGAACACTGAAGCTTTCTTT. Protein sequence: CASSRGKGNTEAFF. The V and J genes are TRBV6-1 and TRBJ1-1; D is perhaps TRBD1 (6 bases). The CDR3 is made up of 14 amino acids. CDR1 is MNHNS and CDR2 is SASEGT in the germline V gene. The V end was cut by 6 bases, the J end by 1 base, with 12 bases between.

This chain connects TRBV27 to TRBJ2-1; maybe TRBD2 (6 bases). Germline values: CDR1 MNHEY, CDR2 SMNVEV (reference sequence). Deletions cut 10 bases from V and 4 bases from J, with 20 bases between. The CDR3 consists of 15 residues. In nucleotides, the CDR3 is TGTGCCACCTACCCCACGGCGGGGCGGTACAATGAGCAGTTCTTC. Translation: CATYPTAGRYNEQFF.

The chain carries TRBV28 and TRBJ1-2; 8 bases align to TRBD1. The germline CDR1 and CDR2 sequences are MDHEN and SYDVKM. Germline trimming cut 4 bases from V and 1 base from J; bases unmatched to any gene: 2. The CDR3 is made up of 14 amino acids. CDR3 region: CASSSGQGNYGYTF. For the CDR3, the DNA is TGTGCCAGCAGTTCTGGACAGGGTAACTATGGCTACACCTTC.

This chain links TRBV11-3 with TRBJ2-5; TRBD1 aligns across 7 bases. Germline-derived CDR1 and CDR2 are SGHNT and YENEEA. V was pared by 8 bases and J by 2 bases, with 5 bases of the junction left unmatched. The CDR3 covers 13 residues. CDR3 nucleotide sequence: TGTGCCAGCCATAGGACAGGTCAAGAGACCCAGTACTTC. It specifies CASHRTGQETQYF.

V gene TRBV9 combines with J gene TRBJ2-5, with D perhaps matching TRBD2 (6 bases). Germline-derived CDR1 and CDR2 are SGDLS and YYNGEE. The V end lost 4 bases, the J end lost 5 bases, and 15 bases lay between the germline ends. This CDR3 is built from 14 residues. DNA for the CDR3: TGTGCCAGCAGCTTGGCGGGAATCGGGGAGACCCAGTACTTC. It specifies CASSLAGIGETQYF. Together with reference TRBV9 and TRBJ2-5, the CDR3 gives the full variable domain: DSGVTQTPKHLITATGQRVTLRCSPRSGDLSVYWYQQSLDQGLQFLIQYYNGEERAKGNILERFSAQQFPDLHSELNLSSLELGDSALYFCASSLAGIGETQYFGPGTRLLVL.